The 22 T cell receptor beta chains given below trace back to one sample, sequenced in a study of cytomegalovirus exposure and HLA in healthy donors. The PCR had 60 Vbeta and 13 Jbeta primers. Sequencing used immunoSEQ multiplex PCR; TCRdb keeps in-frame clones, though not all of them. The sample lists 150,000 to 200,000 clones; around 81% were seen once. Material: PBMCs. The origin of the receptors is a young woman in good health and CMV-seropositive.

As regards this clone: This sample includes further DNA sequences coding for the same CDR3. V and J are TRBV7-2 and TRBJ2-1; D gene uncertain. Germline assignment: CDR1 SGHTA and CDR2 FQGNSA. The CDR3 is made up of 11 amino acids. Trimming left V 5 bases short and J 4 bases short, with 3 bases between. The CDR3 loop is CASSPYNEQFF. CDR3 DNA: TGTGCCAGCAGCCCGTACAATGAGCAGTTCTTC.

V and J are TRBV4-2 and TRBJ1-2; the D gene is possibly TRBD1 (6 bases). In germline, CDR1 is LGHNA, CDR2 YNFKEQ. The CDR3 contains 15 residues. Trimming pared 4 bases from V and 0 bases from J, leaving 12 bases between. CDR3 residues: CASSPRDTTNYGYTF. The CDR3 DNA reads as TGTGCCAGCAGCCCCCGGGACACTACTAACTATGGCTACACCTTC.

The table lists this clone with a few counts. The V call is TRBV2, the J call TRBJ1-5; tentatively, D is TRBD1 (6 bases). V lost 3 bases and J lost 1, with 13 bases in between. The CDR3 runs 16 residues. The germline CDR1 and CDR2 sequences are SNHLY and FYNNEI. The CDR3 is CASSDEGVGSNQPQHF. CDR3 nucleotides: TGTGCCAGCAGTGACGAGGGGGTAGGAAGCAATCAGCCCCAGCATTTT.

The V call is TRBV9, the J call TRBJ2-3, with TRBD1 as a possible D gene (6 bases). CDR3 length: 15 residues. The V and J ends lost 0 bases and 1 base respectively, with 9 bases between them. The germline gives CDR1 SGDLS, CDR2 YYNGEE. The CDR3 here is CASSVEGTRTDTQYF. The CDR3 region has the DNA TGTGCCAGCAGCGTAGAGGGGACACGCACAGATACGCAGTATTTT.

This chain joins TRBV5-1 and TRBJ2-5; the D is unclear. CDR1 is SGHRS, CDR2 YFSETQ, per germline. Between the trimmed V and J ends, which lost 0 bases and 1 base, there was a span of 10 bases. This CDR3 comprises 15 residues. The CDR3 region is CASSLDGRPQETQYF. For the CDR3, the DNA is TGCGCCAGCAGCTTGGATGGCAGGCCCCAAGAGACCCAGTACTTC.

CDR3 DNA sequence: TGTGCCAGCAGCCAGAGCAATCAGCCCCAGCATTTT. Its translation is CASSQSNQPQHF. The rearrangement joins TRBV6-5 to TRBJ1-5; D unresolved. CDR1 is MNHEY, CDR2 SVGAGI, per germline. Trimming removed 6 bases from V and 1 base from J, with 4 bases in between. The CDR3 has 12 amino acids.

The V call is TRBV6-5, the J call TRBJ1-1; tentatively, D is TRBD1 (6 bases). CDR1 and CDR2 (germline): MNHEY, SVGAGI. The CDR3 contains 15 residues. Trimming shortened V by 2 bases and J by 2 bases, and 12 bases separated the two germline ends. The CDR3 protein is CASSYTPTGNTEAFF. The DNA of the CDR3 is TGTGCCAGCAGTTACACTCCGACAGGTAACACTGAAGCTTTCTTT.

The rearrangement uses TRBV6-5 and TRBJ1-2, with D tentatively TRBD1 (6 bases). The CDR3 is 13 residues long. Deletions cut 6 bases from V and 4 bases from J, with 12 bases between. Germline CDR1 is MNHEY and CDR2 is SVGAGI. In DNA, the CDR3 is TGTGCCAGCAGCTCGGGACAACGCTATGGCTACACCTTC. It is translated as CASSSGQRYGYTF.

This clone was counted once. This chain links TRBV9 with TRBJ2-3; tentatively, D is TRBD2 (7 bases). This CDR3 spans 17 amino acids. V was shortened by 2 bases and J by 0 bases, with 16 bases between the two germline ends. Germline V gene sequence: CDR1 SGDLS, CDR2 YYNGEE. The CDR3 DNA follows: TGTGCCAGCAGCGTTGCGCCTAGGGGGGGGAGCACAGATACGCAGTATTTT. This encodes CASSVAPRGGSTDTQYF.

The chain couples TRBV6-1 to TRBJ1-4; a possible D gene is TRBD1 (5 bases). Germline V gives CDR1 MNHNS, CDR2 SASEGT. The CDR3 loop spans 15 amino acids. The V and J ends lost 6 bases and 8 bases respectively, with 19 bases between them. The CDR3 protein is CASSDGALIGEKLFF. In nucleotides, the CDR3 is TGTGCCAGCAGCGATGGGGCTTTAATAGGCGAAAAACTGTTTTTT.

The chain has TRBV19 and TRBJ2-5, with 7 bases identical to TRBD2. The CDR3 sequence is 15 residues long. V was clipped by 4 bases and J by 1 base; unmatched bases: 6. The germline gives CDR1 LNHDA, CDR2 SQIVND (reference sequence). CDR3 sequence reads: CASSTSGVGQETQYF. The CDR3 DNA is TGTGCCAGTAGTACGAGCGGGGTCGGCCAAGAGACCCAGTACTTC.

The V gene is TRBV10-3, the J gene TRBJ2-7, with 9 positions matching TRBD2. Germline values: CDR1 ENHRY, CDR2 SYGVKD. The CDR3 loop spans 15 amino acids. Trimming cost V 10 bases and J 6 bases; bases outside gene matches: 16. The CDR3 DNA reads as TGTGCCACCATGGGCAGGGGACTAGCTCGTTTCGAGCAGTACTTC. Amino acids: CATMGRGLARFEQYF.

The chain couples TRBV6-1 to TRBJ1-1; tentatively, D is TRBD1 (5 bases). V lost 1 base to trimming and J lost 5 bases, with 11 bases between them. Per germline, CDR1 MNHNS and CDR2 SASEGT. CDR3 size: 14 residues. The CDR3 DNA reads TGTGCCAGCAGTGAAGGGGGCAGGTCGACTGAAGCTTTCTTT. Amino acid sequence: CASSEGGRSTEAFF.

The chain is built from TRBV5-6 and TRBJ1-3; D is perhaps TRBD1 (5 bases). With 7 bases removed from V and 0 bases from J, the gap between germline ends came to 17 bases. CDR3 length: 16 residues. Germline-derived CDR1 and CDR2 are SGHDT and YYEEEE. The CDR3 region has the DNA TGTGCCAGCGCGCGGGGGACGATTAGCTCTGGAAACACCATATATTTT. It translates to CASARGTISSGNTIYF.

The J gene is TRBJ1-1, the V gene TRBV6-5, with a tentative D call TRBD1 (6 bases). The CDR3 sequence is 13 residues long. Trimming removed 5 bases at V and 5 bases at J, with 12 bases between. Germline assignment: CDR1 MNHEY and CDR2 SVGAGI. The CDR3 sequence is CASSEQRGTEAFF. Written as DNA, the CDR3 is TGTGCCAGCAGTGAACAAAGGGGGACTGAAGCTTTCTTT.

This chain joins TRBV18 and TRBJ1-1, with 10 bases that match TRBD1. The V and J ends lost 1 base and 5 bases, in that order; junction bases with no gene match: 7. CDR1 is KGHSH and CDR2 is LQKENI in the germline V gene. The CDR3 is made up of 16 amino acids. This chain's CDR3 is CASSPQTGGEVTEAFF. CDR3 DNA sequence: TGTGCCAGCTCACCACAGACAGGGGGCGAGGTTACTGAAGCTTTCTTT.

This chain joins TRBV30 and TRBJ1-1; no firm D call. Per the germline V gene, CDR1 is GTSNPN and CDR2 is SVGIG (reference sequence). This CDR3 region has 13 residues. The V end was cut by 3 bases, the J end by 1 base, with 9 bases between. The CDR3 coding sequence is TGTGCCTGGAGGCGGGGAAGGAACACTGAAGCTTTCTTT. This encodes CAWRRGRNTEAFF.

The V gene is TRBV6-6, the J gene TRBJ1-6; D might be TRBD1 (6 bases). The CDR3 contains 14 residues. Trimming pared 1 base from V and 7 bases from J, leaving 8 bases between. Germline V CDR1 and CDR2: MNHNY, SVGAGI (reference sequence). This CDR3 is CASSYWTENSPLHF. CDR3 DNA sequence: TGTGCCAGCAGTTACTGGACAGAGAATTCACCCCTCCACTTT.

This clone showed up just once. The rearrangement links TRBV2 to TRBJ2-3, with 8 nucleotides matching TRBD2. V shed 3 bases and J 0 bases; nucleotides not matched to a gene: 8. Germline loops: CDR1 SNHLY, CDR2 FYNNEI. This CDR3 region has 17 residues. The CDR3 coding sequence is TGTGCCAGCAGTGAGTTCCCAATAGCGGGGAGCACAGATACGCAGTATTTT. This encodes CASSEFPIAGSTDTQYF.

This clone was detected only once. This chain uses TRBV19 with TRBJ1-2; 7 positions agree with TRBD1. The CDR3 runs to 14 residues. Looked up from germline, CDR1 is LNHDA and CDR2 is SQIVND (reference sequence). V gave up 4 bases and J gave up 3 bases; unmatched junction bases: 5. The CDR3 DNA reads as TGTGCCAGTAGTACCCGCGACAGGGACTATGGCTACACCTTC. The encoded protein is CASSTRDRDYGYTF.

The V call is TRBV6-5, the J call TRBJ2-1, with 8 bases matching TRBD1. Germline CDR1 reads MNHEY; CDR2 reads SVGAGI. This CDR3 has 13 amino acids. J was trimmed by 8 bases and V by 6 bases; bases with no gene match: 6. The DNA for the CDR3 is TGTGCCAGCAGGTACAGGGGGTATGATGAGCAGTTCTTC. Its translation is CASRYRGYDEQFF.

The V gene is TRBV10-3, the J gene TRBJ2-6; a weak D match, TRBD2 (5 bases). Germline V gene lookup returns CDR1 ENHRY and CDR2 SYGVKD. V was shortened by 0 bases and J by 0 bases, with 9 bases between the two germline ends. CDR3 length equals 17 residues. CDR3 DNA: TGTGCCATCAGTGAGTCCGAGGGCCCCTCTGGGGCCAACGTCCTGACTTTC. This codes for CAISESEGPSGANVLTF.